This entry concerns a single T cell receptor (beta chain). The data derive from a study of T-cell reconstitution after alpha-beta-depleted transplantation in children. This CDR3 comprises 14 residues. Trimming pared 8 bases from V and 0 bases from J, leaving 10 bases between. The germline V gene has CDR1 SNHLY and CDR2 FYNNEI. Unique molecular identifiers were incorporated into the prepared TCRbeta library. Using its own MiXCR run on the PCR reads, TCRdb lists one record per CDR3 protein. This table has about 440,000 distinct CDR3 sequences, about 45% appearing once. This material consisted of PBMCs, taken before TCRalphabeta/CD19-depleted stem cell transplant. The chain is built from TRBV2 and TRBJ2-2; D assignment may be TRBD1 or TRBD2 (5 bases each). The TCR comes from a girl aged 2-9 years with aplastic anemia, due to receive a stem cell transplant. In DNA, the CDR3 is TGTGCCAGCCGGGGCGTCCCGAACACCGGGGAGCTGTTTTTT. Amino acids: CASRGVPNTGELFF.